The 25 T cell receptor beta chains below all came from one sample that was sequenced in a study of shared clonotypes between healthy human individuals. Here immunoSEQ multiplex PCR was the method, and the copy in TCRdb shows in-frame clones only, minus some. The sample has just over 2,000,000 clones, about 95% seen once; the top ten hold roughly 1.1%. Terminally differentiated effector memory CD45RA+ cells were excluded from the naive CD8 cells, which were CD45RO-negative and positively selected for CCR7. Sample: naive CD8+ T cells sorted from blood. The receptor source for this set is a man between 18 and 35 years old in good health.

The chain carries TRBV2 and TRBJ2-1; D is unclear. There are 10 residues in the CDR3. Germline CDR1 reads SNHLY; CDR2 reads FYNNEI. V was trimmed by 5 bases and J by 8 bases, leaving 4 bases between them. The CDR3 DNA reads as TGTGCCAGCAGTACACATGAGCAGTTCTTC. Its translation: CASSTHEQFF.

The V call is TRBV2, the J call TRBJ2-7, with a weak D call TRBD2 (6 bases). CDR3 length: 15 residues. The V end was cut by 5 bases, the J end by 1 base, with 15 bases between. Per the germline V gene, CDR1 is SNHLY and CDR2 is FYNNEI. CDR3 in amino acids: CASSFASASSYEQYF. The CDR3 DNA is TGTGCCAGCAGTTTCGCTAGCGCGTCGTCCTACGAGCAGTACTTC.

V usage is TRBV13 and J usage is TRBJ2-2; D is unclear. V lost 1 base and J 1 base, leaving 4 bases between the germline ends. In germline, CDR1 is PRHDT, CDR2 FYEKMQ (reference sequence). The CDR3 has 14 amino acids. The CDR3 coding sequence is TGTGCCAGCAGCTTAGACTGGAACACCGGGGAGCTGTTTTTT. Protein product: CASSLDWNTGELFF.

The gene calls are TRBV18 and TRBJ1-5, with D possibly matching TRBD1 (6 bases). Germline assignment: CDR1 KGHSH and CDR2 LQKENI. CDR3 length: 13 residues. Trimming stripped 5 bases from V and 6 bases from J, with 11 bases between. CDR3 residues: CASSTGLGQPQHF. CDR3 coding DNA: TGTGCCAGCTCAACAGGGCTTGGTCAGCCCCAGCATTTT.

This chain uses TRBV6-1 with TRBJ2-3; no clear D gene. This CDR3 has 16 residues. Germline lookup yields CDR1 MNHNS and CDR2 SASEGT. Trimming removed 3 bases from V and 2 bases from J, with 15 bases in between. This CDR3 reads CASSEAPGPLTDTQYF. Here the CDR3 DNA reads TGTGCCAGCAGTGAGGCACCCGGTCCCCTCACAGATACGCAGTATTTT.

This rearrangement joins TRBV27 to TRBJ1-6, with 9 bases fitting TRBD1. In germline, CDR1 is MNHEY, CDR2 SMNVEV (reference sequence). CDR3 size: 16 residues. V was pared by 2 bases and J by 7 bases, with 6 bases of the junction left unmatched. CDR3 in amino acids: CASSLDRGIRNSPLHF. CDR3 DNA: TGTGCCAGCAGTTTAGACAGGGGGATAAGAAATTCACCCCTCCACTTT.

This clone was seen only once. The chain is built from TRBV5-1 and TRBJ2-1; 12 bases line up with TRBD2. Germline trimming cut 2 bases from V and 8 bases from J; bases unmatched to any gene: 5. Germline V gene lookup returns CDR1 SGHRS and CDR2 YFSETQ. The CDR3 is made up of 15 amino acids. For the CDR3, the DNA is TGCGCCAGCAGCTTTATGACTAGCGGGGGCGATGAGCAGTTCTTC. Protein: CASSFMTSGGDEQFF.

Comments on this clone: Other DNA sequences within the sample encode an identical CDR3. V gene TRBV7-2 combines with J gene TRBJ2-7; 7 nucleotides align to TRBD2. Germline loops: CDR1 SGHTA, CDR2 FQGNSA. The CDR3 consists of 13 residues. The J segment lost 4 bases and the V segment lost 4 bases, leaving 4 bases of the junction unmatched. CDR3 sequence: CASSSGLNYEQYF. CDR3 coding DNA: TGTGCCAGCAGCTCGGGACTAAATTACGAGCAGTACTTC.

This clone was recorded a few times. The chain couples TRBV5-5 to TRBJ1-5; 10 bases line up with TRBD1. This CDR3 contains 15 residues. Germline lookup yields CDR1 SGHKS and CDR2 YYEKEE (reference sequence). V shed 3 bases, J shed 3 bases, and the junction held 3 bases outside the gene matches. CDR3: CASSSGTGDNQPQHF. The CDR3 DNA sequence: TGTGCCAGCAGCTCCGGGACAGGGGACAATCAGCCCCAGCATTTT.

This chain links TRBV19 with TRBJ2-1; TRBD2 matches at 10 bases. Germline V gene data show CDR1 as LNHDA and CDR2 as SQIVND (reference sequence). V lost 3 bases and J lost 9; bases outside the gene matches: 5. CDR3 length: 14 amino acids. CDR3 in amino acids: CASSMSASGSEQFF. Here the CDR3 DNA reads TGTGCCAGTAGTATGTCAGCTAGCGGGAGTGAGCAGTTCTTC.

V gene TRBV4-1 combines with J gene TRBJ2-7; D unresolved. CDR3 length equals 14 residues. The V and J ends lost 4 bases and 5 bases respectively, with 15 bases between them. Germline V gene data show CDR1 as MGHRA and CDR2 as YSYEKL. Written as DNA, the CDR3 is TGCGCCAGCAGCCGAGGAGAGGTAATCGACGAGCAGTACTTC. Amino acids: CASSRGEVIDEQYF.

The genes are TRBV7-9 and TRBJ2-7; D not certain. The V end was cut by 1 base, the J end by 7 bases, with 5 bases between. This CDR3 spans 11 amino acids. CDR1 and CDR2 from the germline V gene are SEHNR and FQNEAQ (reference sequence). CDR3 protein: CASSLGLEQYF. Written as DNA, the CDR3 is TGTGCCAGCAGCTTAGGTTTGGAGCAGTACTTC. The full variable domain, with the rest looked up from reference TRBV7-9 and TRBJ2-7, is DTGVSQNPRHKITKRGQNVTFRCDPISEHNRLYWYRQTLGQGPEFLTYFQNEAQLEKSRLLSDRFSAERPKGSFSTLEIQRTEQGDSAMYLCASSLGLEQYFGPGTRLTVT.

The rearrangement links TRBV30 to TRBJ2-3, with a tentative D call TRBD2 (5 bases). CDR3 length: 16 amino acids. V lost 0 bases and J lost 2, with 15 bases in between. Germline V gene lookup returns CDR1 GTSNPN and CDR2 SVGIG (reference sequence). Written as DNA, the CDR3 is TGTGCCTGGAGTGTACCCACCTTGACTAACACAGATACGCAGTATTTT. Amino acids: CAWSVPTLTNTDTQYF.

The V and J genes are TRBV5-4 and TRBJ1-2; D gene uncertain. Trimming pared 3 bases from V and 6 bases from J, leaving 15 bases between. Germline CDR1 reads SGHNT; CDR2 reads YYREEE (reference sequence). There are 14 residues in the CDR3. The CDR3 loop is CASSWARLPDGYTF. CDR3 nucleotide sequence: TGTGCCAGCAGCTGGGCCAGACTCCCAGATGGCTACACCTTC.

This chain uses TRBV27 with TRBJ2-7, with 9 bases that match TRBD2. With 0 bases clipped from V and 2 bases from J, the junction kept 2 bases outside the gene matches. The V gene's germline CDR1 is MNHEY and CDR2 SMNVEV (reference sequence). CDR3 length: 15 amino acids. The CDR3 loop reads CASSLSSGGPYEQYF. DNA for the CDR3: TGTGCCAGCAGTTTATCTAGCGGGGGCCCCTACGAGCAGTACTTC.

The chain is built from TRBV4-1 and TRBJ1-5; D is uncertain. Per the germline V gene, CDR1 is MGHRA and CDR2 is YSYEKL. V shed 1 base and J shed 8 bases, with 6 bases lying between them. The CDR3 consists of 12 residues. CDR3 in DNA: TGCGCCAGCAGCCAAGGGGGAGAGCCCCAGCATTTT. It is translated as CASSQGGEPQHF.

The chain carries TRBV5-1 and TRBJ2-2; TRBD2 agrees at 8 bases. CDR1 SGHRS and CDR2 YFSETQ come from the germline V gene. This CDR3 comprises 16 residues. V shed 2 bases, J shed 2 bases, and the junction held 5 bases outside the gene matches. The CDR3 DNA reads as TGCGCCAGCAGCTTTCTACTAGCGGATAACACCGGGGAGCTGTTTTTT. Residues: CASSFLLADNTGELFF.

V and J are TRBV6-5 and TRBJ1-2; the match to TRBD1 covers 7 bases. The V gene end was trimmed by 5 bases and the J gene end by 4 bases; junction bases not matched to a gene: 10. The germline CDR1 and CDR2 sequences are MNHEY and SVGAGI. The CDR3 runs 15 residues. The CDR3 region has the DNA TGTGCCAGCAGTGCGCGGGGGGACAGCATCTATGGCTACACCTTC. Protein sequence: CASSARGDSIYGYTF.

The chain has TRBV5-1 and TRBJ2-7; D is uncertain. The germline CDR1 and CDR2 sequences are SGHRS and YFSETQ. This CDR3 region has 15 residues. V dropped 1 base and J dropped 0 bases, with 11 bases sitting between them. CDR3 sequence: CASSLRQRSSYEQYF. Here the CDR3 DNA reads TGCGCCAGCAGCTTGAGGCAAAGGAGCTCCTACGAGCAGTACTTC.

The chain recombines TRBV5-1 with TRBJ1-5, with 7 nucleotides matching TRBD1. Unmatched junction bases numbered 2, after V lost 0 bases and J lost 5 bases. Germline lookup yields CDR1 SGHRS and CDR2 YFSETQ. CDR3 length equals 14 residues. CDR3 nucleotides: TGCGCCAGCAGCTTGGAAGGGGGCGATCAGCCCCAGCATTTT. Encoded protein: CASSLEGGDQPQHF.

V and J are TRBV27 and TRBJ2-1, with 11 bases that match TRBD2. Germline-derived CDR1 and CDR2 are MNHEY and SMNVEV (reference sequence). CDR3 length: 16 amino acids. With 5 bases clipped from V and 6 bases from J, the junction kept 9 bases outside the gene matches. CDR3 DNA sequence: TGTGCCAGCAGTCACTCAACTAGCGGGGGCCGCAATGAGCAGTTCTTC. Translating it yields CASSHSTSGGRNEQFF.

The chain is built from TRBV5-1 and TRBJ2-1, with 9 bases lining up with TRBD1. The CDR3 totals 15 residues. The germline V gene has CDR1 SGHRS and CDR2 YFSETQ. V gave up 4 bases and J gave up 5 bases; unmatched junction bases: 7. The chain's CDR3 is CASSARGQGNNEQFF. The CDR3 DNA reads TGCGCCAGCAGCGCCCGTGGACAGGGGAACAATGAGCAGTTCTTC.

In its sample, this clone was seen once. J is TRBJ2-3 and V is TRBV11-3; 13 nucleotides align to TRBD2. Germline values: CDR1 SGHNT, CDR2 YENEEA. There are 20 residues in the CDR3. Trimming removed 3 bases from V and 4 bases from J; junction bases left unmatched: 16. CDR3 amino acids: CASSFGTSGNGRRGPDTQYF. Written as DNA, the CDR3 is TGTGCCAGCAGCTTCGGGACTAGCGGGAACGGACGGAGGGGCCCAGATACGCAGTATTTT.

CDR3 sequence reads: CASTLHRGAVGTDTQYF. For the CDR3, the DNA is TGTGCCAGCACCCTCCACAGGGGGGCCGTAGGGACAGATACGCAGTATTTT. The V gene is TRBV27, the J gene TRBJ2-3; 8 nucleotides match TRBD1. Trimming at V came to 7 bases and at J to 3 bases, leaving 15 bases not matched to a gene. The CDR3 totals 17 residues. Germline values: CDR1 MNHEY, CDR2 SMNVEV (reference sequence).

V usage is TRBV4-1 and J usage is TRBJ1-1; a possible D gene is TRBD1 (6 bases). The CDR3 loop spans 13 amino acids. The V end lost 3 bases, the J end lost 7 bases, and 12 bases lay between the germline ends. From germline, CDR1 is MGHRA and CDR2 YSYEKL. The CDR3 spells CASSQIQGLEAFF. The CDR3 DNA reads TGCGCCAGCAGCCAGATACAGGGCCTTGAAGCTTTCTTT.